This paragraph reports one TCR beta chain. Its antigen is undetermined. This specimen comes from a study of post-analysis software for immune sequencing data. Every TCR beta cDNA library bore unique molecular identifiers. TCRdb reprocessed the PCR reads with MiXCR, giving one entry per CDR3 protein. The sample has fewer than 550,000 distinct CDR3 sequences, 34% seen once; the top ten hold approximately 6%. The CDR3 totals 14 residues. Trimming removed 3 bases at V and 2 bases at J, with 12 bases between. The germline V gene has CDR1 SGHRS and CDR2 YFSETQ. Findings of the study overall: Patients had higher frequencies than controls of about five TRBV segments, including TRBV5-6, TRBV5-1 and TRBV20-1.

This TCR came from a girl aged 2 to 17 with multiple sclerosis. The chain carries TRBV5-1 and TRBJ2-7; D is possibly TRBD1 (5 bases). The source material was blood. The CDR3 DNA follows: TGCGCCAGCAGCTCCACAGGATCTCCCTACGAGCAGTACTTC. Translating gives CASSSTGSPYEQYF.